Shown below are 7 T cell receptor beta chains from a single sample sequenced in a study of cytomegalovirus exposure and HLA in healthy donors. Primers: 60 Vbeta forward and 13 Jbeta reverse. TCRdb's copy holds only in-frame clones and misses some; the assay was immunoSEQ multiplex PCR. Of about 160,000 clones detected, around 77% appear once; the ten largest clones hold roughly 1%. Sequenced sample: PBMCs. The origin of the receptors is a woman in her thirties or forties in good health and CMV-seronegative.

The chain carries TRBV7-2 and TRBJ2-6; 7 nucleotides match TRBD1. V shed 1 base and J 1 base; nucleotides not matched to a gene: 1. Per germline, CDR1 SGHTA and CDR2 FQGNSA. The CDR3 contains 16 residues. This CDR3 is CASSLGQGSGANVLTF. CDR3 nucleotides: TGTGCCAGCAGCTTAGGACAGGGTTCTGGGGCCAACGTCCTGACTTTC.

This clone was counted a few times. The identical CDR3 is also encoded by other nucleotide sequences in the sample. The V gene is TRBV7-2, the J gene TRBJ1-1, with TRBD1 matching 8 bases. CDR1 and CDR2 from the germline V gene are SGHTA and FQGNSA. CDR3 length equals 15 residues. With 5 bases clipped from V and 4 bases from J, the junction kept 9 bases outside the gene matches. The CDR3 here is CASSLGRQGSTEAFF. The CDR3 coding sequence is TGTGCCAGCAGCCTGGGCCGACAGGGGTCCACTGAAGCTTTCTTT.

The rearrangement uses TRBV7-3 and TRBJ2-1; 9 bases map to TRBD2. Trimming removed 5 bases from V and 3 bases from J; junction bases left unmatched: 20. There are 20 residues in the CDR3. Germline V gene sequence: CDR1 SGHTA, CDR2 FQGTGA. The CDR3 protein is CASSPTPIAGGPTLYNEQFF. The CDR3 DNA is TGTGCCAGCAGCCCCACCCCTATCGCGGGAGGGCCGACGCTCTACAATGAGCAGTTCTTC.

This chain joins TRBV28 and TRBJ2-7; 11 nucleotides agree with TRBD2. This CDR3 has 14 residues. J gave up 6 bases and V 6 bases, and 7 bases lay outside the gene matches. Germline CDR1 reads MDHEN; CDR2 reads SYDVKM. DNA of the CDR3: TGTGCCAGCAGGTTACTAGCGGGAGCCTCCGAGCAGTACTTC. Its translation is CASRLLAGASEQYF.

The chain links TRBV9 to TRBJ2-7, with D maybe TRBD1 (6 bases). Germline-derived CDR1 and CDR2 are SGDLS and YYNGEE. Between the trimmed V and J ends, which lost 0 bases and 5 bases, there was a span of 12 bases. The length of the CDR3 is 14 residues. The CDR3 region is CASSVVGGYDEQYF. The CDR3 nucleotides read TGTGCCAGCAGCGTAGTAGGGGGATATGACGAGCAGTACTTC.

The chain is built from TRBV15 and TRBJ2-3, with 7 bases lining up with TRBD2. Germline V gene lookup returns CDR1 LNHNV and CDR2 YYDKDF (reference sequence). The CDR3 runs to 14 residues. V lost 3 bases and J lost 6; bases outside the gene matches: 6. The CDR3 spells CATSRRGRSDTQYF. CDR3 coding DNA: TGTGCCACCAGCAGGCGCGGGAGATCGGATACGCAGTATTTT.

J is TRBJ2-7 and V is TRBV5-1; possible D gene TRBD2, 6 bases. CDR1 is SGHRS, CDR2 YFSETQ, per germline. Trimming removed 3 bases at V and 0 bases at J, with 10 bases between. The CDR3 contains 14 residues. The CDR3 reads CASSWGDDSYEQYF. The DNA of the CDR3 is TGCGCCAGCAGCTGGGGGGACGACTCCTACGAGCAGTACTTC.